Listed here are 21 T cell receptor beta chains from one sample, sequenced in a study of CD8+ T cells in alopecia areata. It was cDNA, reverse transcribed from extracted RNA, that served as the sequencing template. Profiled with immunoSEQ multiplex PCR; TCRdb holds only in-frame clones, not every one. The sample contains about 210,000 clones, approximately 57% of which appear only once. Regarding treatment: oral pan-JAK inhibitor, 5-10 mg twice daily. The sequences come from CD4+ T cells sorted from blood, collected at week 4, from a patient treated with tofacitinib. These receptors originate from a human donor with alopecia areata.

This clone was seen more than once but under ten times. This chain connects TRBV5-4 to TRBJ2-3, with D uncertain. The CDR3 sequence is 12 residues long. CDR1 and CDR2 (germline): SGHNT, YYREEE (reference sequence). V lost 3 bases and J 2 bases, leaving 4 bases between the germline ends. The CDR3 loop reads CASSSTTDTQYF. CDR3 nucleotide sequence: TGTGCCAGCAGCTCCACCACAGATACGCAGTATTTT. The entire variable domain, with the rest obtained from reference TRBV5-4 and TRBJ2-3, is as follows: ETGVTQSPTHLIKTRGQQVTLRCSSQSGHNTVSWYQQALGQGPQFIFQYYREEENGRGNFPPRFSGLQFPNYSSELNVNALELDDSALYLCASSSTTDTQYFGPGTRLTVL.

The chain has TRBV27 and TRBJ1-2; no reliable D call. Trimming cost V 4 bases and J 7 bases, with 16 bases left between them. CDR3 length: 14 amino acids. Germline lookup yields CDR1 MNHEY and CDR2 SMNVEV (reference sequence). The CDR3 spells CASSSDLTSGGYTF. DNA of the CDR3: TGTGCCAGCAGTTCCGATTTGACCAGCGGTGGCTACACCTTC.

The DNA for the CDR3 is TGCAGCACACGAATGAACACTGAAGCTTTCTTT. Its protein is CSTRMNTEAFF. This chain joins TRBV29-1 and TRBJ1-1; no firm D call. Trimming pared 8 bases from V and 0 bases from J, leaving 7 bases between. There are 11 residues in the CDR3. Germline CDR1 is SQVTM and CDR2 is ANQGSEA.

This clone was observed a few times. The CDR3 loop is CAWSQGRSNQPQHF. The CDR3 nucleotides read TGTGCCTGGAGTCAAGGGAGGAGCAATCAGCCCCAGCATTTT. This rearrangement joins TRBV30 to TRBJ1-5; D gene ambiguous. The CDR3 is made up of 14 amino acids. CDR1 and CDR2 (germline): GTSNPN, SVGIG (reference sequence). V gave up 2 bases and J gave up 1 base, with 9 bases separating them.

This clone was picked up a small number of times. V is TRBV30 and J is TRBJ1-1; D gene unclear. The germline V and J ends were trimmed by 2 bases and 7 bases, with 8 bases remaining between them. CDR1 and CDR2 from the germline V gene are GTSNPN and SVGIG (reference sequence). The CDR3 is made up of 11 amino acids. CDR3 nucleotides: TGTGCCTGGAGTTCGACGGATGAAGCTTTCTTT. Its translation: CAWSSTDEAFF.

V is TRBV29-1 and J is TRBJ1-1, with a weak D call TRBD1 (6 bases). The CDR3 totals 13 residues. The germline V and J ends were trimmed by 7 bases and 2 bases, with 14 bases remaining between them. The V gene's germline CDR1 is SQVTM and CDR2 ANQGSEA. The chain's CDR3 is CSGYRARNTEAFF. The CDR3 region has the DNA TGCAGCGGGTACAGGGCGAGAAACACTGAAGCTTTCTTT.

This chain joins TRBV29-1 and TRBJ2-5; TRBD2 agrees at 7 bases. The germline V gene encodes CDR1 SQVTM and CDR2 ANQGSEA. Trimming took 5 bases from V and 3 from J; bases not matched to a gene: 0. This CDR3 contains 11 residues. CDR3 DNA sequence: TGCAGCGTTAGCGGGAAAGAGACCCAGTACTTC. This translates into CSVSGKETQYF.

This clone was observed a few times. The V gene is TRBV5-1, the J gene TRBJ1-6, with TRBD1 identical over 10 bases. Germline assignment: CDR1 SGHRS and CDR2 YFSETQ. With 3 bases clipped from V and 10 bases from J, the junction kept 7 bases outside the gene matches. CDR3 size: 15 residues. CDR3 sequence reads: CASSSGQGKDSPLHF. DNA for the CDR3: TGCGCCAGCAGCTCGGGACAGGGGAAAGACTCACCCCTCCACTTT.

The V and J genes are TRBV28 and TRBJ2-7, with 10 bases lining up with TRBD2. V was clipped by 9 bases and J by 0 bases; unmatched bases: 5. The CDR3 extends over 14 amino acids. Germline V CDR1 and CDR2: MDHEN, SYDVKM. The DNA for the CDR3 is TGTGCCAGTCTAGCGGGGGCGCGCTCCTACGAGCAGTACTTC. Protein product: CASLAGARSYEQYF.

This chain uses TRBV6-5 with TRBJ2-1; 9 bases are a match to TRBD1. Germline trimming cut 4 bases from V and 16 bases from J; bases unmatched to any gene: 8. Germline-derived CDR1 and CDR2 are MNHEY and SVGAGI. This CDR3 has 12 amino acids. The CDR3 DNA follows: TGTGCCAGCAGTTCGGCCCGGACAGGGGAATTCTTC. It translates to CASSSARTGEFF.

In its sample, this clone was seen a few times. Other nucleotide sequences from this sample produce the same CDR3. The chain is built from TRBV29-1 and TRBJ2-3, with 11 bases lining up with TRBD1. The germline CDR1 and CDR2 sequences are SQVTM and ANQGSEA. V trimming: 4 bases; J trimming: 6 bases; junction bases outside the gene matches: 3. This CDR3 contains 13 residues. CDR3 nucleotide sequence: TGCAGCGTTGCGGGACAGGGGGGTGATACGCAGTATTTT. Residues: CSVAGQGGDTQYF.

V is TRBV5-1 and J is TRBJ1-2, with no clear D. This CDR3 has 13 amino acids. Per germline, CDR1 SGHRS and CDR2 YFSETQ. V lost 2 bases to trimming and J lost 4 bases, with 9 bases between them. The CDR3 is CASSLAESYGYTF. In DNA form, the CDR3 reads TGCGCCAGCAGCTTAGCCGAATCCTATGGCTACACCTTC.

The chain couples TRBV29-1 to TRBJ2-7; no clear D gene. Germline values: CDR1 SQVTM, CDR2 ANQGSEA. The CDR3 spans 13 residues. V gave up 5 bases and J gave up 3 bases, with 14 bases separating them. Here the CDR3 reads CSVTLRPGYEQYF. As DNA, the CDR3 is TGCAGCGTTACCCTCAGGCCGGGCTACGAGCAGTACTTC.

The chain has TRBV15 and TRBJ2-4, with TRBD1 as a possible D gene (6 bases). The V and J ends lost 3 bases and 1 base respectively, with 7 bases between them. The CDR3 is 14 amino acids. CDR1 and CDR2 (germline): LNHNV, YYDKDF (reference sequence). Written as DNA, the CDR3 is TGTGCCACCAGCAGCCAGGGGGCCAAAAACATTCAGTACTTC. Its translation: CATSSQGAKNIQYF.

The V and J genes are TRBV28 and TRBJ2-6; tentatively, D is TRBD2 (5 bases). The CDR3 sequence is 16 residues long. Germline CDR1 reads MDHEN; CDR2 reads SYDVKM. V lost 3 bases, J lost 3 bases, and 12 bases lay in between. The CDR3, as DNA: TGTGCCAGCAGTTTCAGGCCGGGGAGTGGGGCCAACGTCCTGACTTTC. Residues: CASSFRPGSGANVLTF.

This clone occurred a few times. The chain uses TRBV6-5 and TRBJ1-1, with a possible D match to TRBD1 (6 bases). V lost 6 bases, J lost 7 bases, and 15 bases lay in between. The V gene's germline CDR1 is MNHEY and CDR2 SVGAGI. The CDR3 sequence is 13 residues long. CDR3 loop: CASRYRDEGEAFF. CDR3 nucleotide sequence: TGTGCCAGCAGGTACAGGGATGAGGGTGAAGCTTTCTTT.

This chain links TRBV15 with TRBJ2-1; tentatively, D is TRBD1 (6 bases). This CDR3 spans 15 amino acids. Germline V CDR1 and CDR2: LNHNV, YYDKDF (reference sequence). Trimming took 1 base from V and 8 from J, leaving 15 bases between them. The CDR3 region is CATSRAGQRGDEQFF. In DNA form, the CDR3 reads TGTGCCACCAGCAGAGCTGGACAGAGGGGTGATGAGCAGTTCTTC.

The rearrangement uses TRBV6-7 and TRBJ1-1; D call uncertain. TRBV6-7 qualifies as an ORF whose function is uncertain. Trimming shortened V by 0 bases and J by 8 bases, and 7 bases separated the two germline ends. This CDR3 region has 12 residues. CDR3 DNA sequence: TGTGCCAGCAGTTACTCGACGGGAGAAGCTTTCTTT. This encodes CASSYSTGEAFF.

This clone was seen only a few times. The chain is built from TRBV12-5 and TRBJ2-1; a weak D match, TRBD2 (7 bases). This CDR3 is 18 amino acids long. The ends were cut back, 6 bases at V and 7 bases at J, with 28 bases in the middle. From germline, CDR1 is LGHNT and CDR2 FRNRAP. CDR3 sequence: CASGDQTYGGLVGNEQFF. The CDR3, as DNA: TGTGCTAGTGGAGATCAAACCTACGGGGGGCTGGTAGGTAATGAGCAGTTCTTC.

The V and J genes are TRBV29-1 and TRBJ1-2, with a weak D call TRBD1 (6 bases). There are 13 residues in the CDR3. Germline lookup yields CDR1 SQVTM and CDR2 ANQGSEA. The V gene lost 1 base and the J gene lost 7 bases, with 13 bases spanning the gap. In DNA, the CDR3 is TGCAGCGTTGAAGTTGTGCAGGGGAGTGGCTACACCTTC. This encodes CSVEVVQGSGYTF. Full variable domain (missing parts from reference TRBV29-1 and TRBJ1-2): SAVISQKPSRDICQRGTSLTIQCQVDSQVTMMFWYRQQPGQSLTLIATANQGSEATYESGFVIDKFPISRPNLTFSTLTVSNMSPEDSSIYLCSVEVVQGSGYTFGSGTRLTVV.

This clone was counted only a few times. The gene calls are TRBV2 and TRBJ1-1; D gene ambiguous. V lost 1 base and J 6 bases, leaving 12 bases between the germline ends. CDR3 length: 14 amino acids. From germline, CDR1 is SNHLY and CDR2 FYNNEI. CDR3 bases: TGTGCCAGCAGTGAAGGAGGGAGTATCGCTGAAGCTTTCTTT. Translated, it gives CASSEGGSIAEAFF.